Here is one T cell receptor beta chain with its context. TCRdb's table, derived via immunoSEQ multiplex PCR, lists solely in-frame clones and lacks some. The sample lists tens of thousands of clones; approximately 86% were seen once. Noted time point: peripheral blood 6 weeks after treatment start. Urothelial carcinoma affected the patients, and it was locally advanced or metastatic. Pretreatment sampling and on-treatment sampling together yielded between 1 and 8 samples for each patient. The sample originates from a study of PD-L1 blockade in urothelial cancer. As for the study in general: Patients commenced intravenous atezolizumab, 1,200 mg every 3 weeks, in 2014. Analysis of blood occurred 3 weeks (second dose) and 6 weeks after treatment start.

The CDR3 contains 15 residues. V was trimmed by 3 bases and J by 0 bases, leaving 12 bases between them. Per germline, CDR1 MNHEY and CDR2 SMNVEV (reference sequence). The TCR sequence derives from a man aged 55 to 70 with urothelial cancer. The specimen was PBMCs, collected around atezolizumab (anti-PD-L1) treatment. This rearrangement joins TRBV27 to TRBJ2-7; tentatively, D is TRBD2 (7 bases). DNA for the CDR3: TGTGCCAGCAGTTTGGGGGGGGACACCTCCTACGAGCAGTACTTC. Residues: CASSLGGDTSYEQYF.